Described below is a single T cell receptor (beta chain) sequence and its context. The antigen is unknown. The data derive from a study of T-cell memory formation after mild COVID-19. Findings and limits, study-wide: Those CD4+ clones that contracted were mainly in CM and EM (CD8+ ones in EMRA). SARS-CoV-2 specificity was not confirmed for second-wave clones peaking on day 37.

MiXCR was run by TCRdb on the 5' RACE reads, yielding one entry per CDR3 protein. The table shows around 200,000 distinct CDR3 sequences, with 27% occurring only once. CDR1 SGHRS and CDR2 YFSETQ come from the germline V gene. V was clipped by 3 bases and J by 6 bases, with 19 bases between them. The CDR3 contains 16 residues. The specimen was PBMCs or a T cell subset sorted from them (not recorded which). The TCR comes from an adult woman who had mild COVID-19 (a few samples of this study predate the infection). Cell type and time point are not known. The chain couples TRBV5-1 to TRBJ2-1, with D possibly TRBD2 on 5 matching bases. For the CDR3, the DNA is TGCGCCAGCAGCTCAGACGGTCACCCCGGGATCAATGAGCAGTTCTTC. Translated: CASSSDGHPGINEQFF.